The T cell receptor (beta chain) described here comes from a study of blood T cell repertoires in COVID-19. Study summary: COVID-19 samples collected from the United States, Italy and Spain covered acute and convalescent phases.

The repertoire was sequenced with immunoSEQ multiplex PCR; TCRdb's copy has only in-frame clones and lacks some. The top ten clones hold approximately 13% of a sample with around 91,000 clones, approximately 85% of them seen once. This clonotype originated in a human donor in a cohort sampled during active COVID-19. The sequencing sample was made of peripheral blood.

The CDR3 loop is CASKEQGSEKLFF. The CDR3 DNA sequence: TGTGCCAGTAAGGAACAGGGGAGTGAAAAACTGTTTTTT. The chain recombines TRBV19 with TRBJ1-4; TRBD1 aligns across 7 bases. Germline V gene sequence: CDR1 LNHDA, CDR2 SQIVND (reference sequence). This CDR3 has 13 amino acids. The J segment lost 7 bases and the V segment lost 7 bases, leaving 6 bases of the junction unmatched.